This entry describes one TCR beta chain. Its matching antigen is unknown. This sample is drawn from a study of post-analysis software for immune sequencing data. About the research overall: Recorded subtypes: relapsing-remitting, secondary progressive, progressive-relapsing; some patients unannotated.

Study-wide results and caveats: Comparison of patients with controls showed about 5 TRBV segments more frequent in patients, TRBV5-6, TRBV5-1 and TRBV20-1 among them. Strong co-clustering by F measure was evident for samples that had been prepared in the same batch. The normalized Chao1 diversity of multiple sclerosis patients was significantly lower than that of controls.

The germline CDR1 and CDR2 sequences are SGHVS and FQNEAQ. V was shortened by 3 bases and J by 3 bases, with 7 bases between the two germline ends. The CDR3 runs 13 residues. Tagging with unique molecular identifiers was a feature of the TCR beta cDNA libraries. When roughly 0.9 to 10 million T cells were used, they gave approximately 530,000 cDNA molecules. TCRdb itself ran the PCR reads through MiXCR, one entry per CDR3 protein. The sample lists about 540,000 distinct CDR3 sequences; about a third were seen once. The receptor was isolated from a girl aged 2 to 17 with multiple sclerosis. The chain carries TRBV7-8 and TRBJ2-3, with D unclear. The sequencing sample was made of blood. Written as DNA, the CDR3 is TGTGCCAGCAGCTTTTGGCTTACAGATACGCAGTATTTT. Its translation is CASSFWLTDTQYF.